This TCR beta chain was identified during a study of immune evolution from preneoplasia to lung adenocarcinoma. On this clone: The antigen remains unidentified.

The ends were cut back, 7 bases at V and 4 bases at J, with 17 bases in the middle. This CDR3 has 14 residues. Germline lookup yields CDR1 SGHNT and CDR2 YYREEE (reference sequence). Whole-study findings and limits: Normal lung had the highest top T cell clone frequencies. Normal lung had highest clonality; later lesions appeared denser, more diverse.

Assay: immunoSEQ multiplex PCR; the TCRdb copy retains only in-frame clones and omits some. The profile covers around 5,700 clones, with 65% to 75% appearing a single time and over 7.5% taken by the ten largest. J is TRBJ2-5 and V is TRBV5-4; D not resolved. Material: FFPE adjacent normal lung tissue. The sequence came from a donor aged 70 or older with lung adenocarcinoma. The CDR3 here is CASSPIGGVETQYF. The CDR3, as DNA: TGTGCCAGCTCTCCCATAGGTGGGGTAGAGACCCAGTACTTC.